The T cell receptor beta chain described here comes from a study of blood T cell repertoires in COVID-19. Per the original methods: Estimated nucleated cell counts came from reference gene primer amplification. The table came from immunoSEQ multiplex PCR; TCRdb's copy has only in-frame clones and leaves some out. V and J calls and clone size are given by that table; D and trimming were obtained from the DNA. Among about 47,000 clones listed, under 90% were seen once. This clone was counted once. The receptor comes from a man of 80 years or more with active or convalescent COVID-19. Material: peripheral blood.

The CDR3 spells CSVPDVRQGGEKLFF. CDR3 bases: TGCAGCGTCCCCGATGTGAGACAGGGAGGTGAAAAACTGTTTTTT. The chain links TRBV29-1 to TRBJ1-4, with 7 positions matching TRBD1. CDR3 length: 15 residues. Germline loops: CDR1 SQVTM, CDR2 ANQGSEA. V shed 6 bases, J shed 7 bases, and the junction held 14 bases outside the gene matches. The complete variable domain, with remaining parts taken from reference TRBV29-1 and TRBJ1-4, reads SAVISQKPSRDICQRGTSLTIQCQVDSQVTMMFWYRQQPGQSLTLIATANQGSEATYESGFVIDKFPISRPNLTFSTLTVSNMSPEDSSIYLCSVPDVRQGGEKLFFGSGTQLSVL.